Listed below are T cell receptor beta chains from one sample, sequenced in a study of shared clonotypes between healthy human individuals. TCRdb's table, derived via immunoSEQ multiplex PCR, lists solely in-frame clones and lacks some. This table holds around 1.1 million clones, approximately 78% found once. What was sequenced was memory CD4+ T cells from PBMCs. The receptors originated from a man aged 18 to 30 in good health. Some clones in this sample may be carry-over from other donors' samples. The CDR3 runs from the conserved cysteine through the conserved F or W. A D gene is named only where the DNA matches it firmly. The size field is filled for only some rows; it gives once, few, many or a size class.

clone_size j_call v_call d_call cdr3_aa cdr3_nt
NA TRBJ2-5 TRBV7-2 TRBD2 CASAGRATETQYF TGTGCCAGCGCAGGGAGGGCCACAGAGACCCAGTACTTC
NA TRBJ1-4 TRBV5-6 NA CASSRGWGKLFF TGTGCCAGCAGCCGCGGGTGGGGAAAACTGTTTTTT
NA TRBJ1-5 TRBV25-1 NA CASSEGPEIHPQHF TGTGCCAGCAGTGAAGGCCCCGAAATCCACCCCCAGCATTTT
NA TRBJ2-1 TRBV27 NA CASTSGAWSEQFF TGTGCCAGCACCTCAGGGGCGTGGAGTGAGCAGTTCTTC
once TRBJ1-2 TRBV5-1 NA CASSLESGDGYTF TGCGCCAGCAGCTTGGAGTCTGGGGATGGCTACACCTTC
NA TRBJ2-1 TRBV29-1 NA CSVSVFNNEQFF TGCAGCGTTTCGGTTTTTAACAATGAGCAGTTCTTC
NA TRBJ1-5 TRBV6-1 NA CASSEASVGNQPQHF TGTGCCAGCAGTGAAGCCTCGGTCGGCAATCAGCCCCAGCATTTT
NA TRBJ1-2 TRBV28 NA CATRPGGADYGYTF TGTGCCACCCGGCCGGGGGGCGCGGACTATGGCTACACCTTC
NA TRBJ1-3 TRBV9 NA CASSVARDLYSGNTIYF TGTGCCAGCAGCGTAGCTCGGGACCTTTACTCTGGAAACACCATATATTTT
NA TRBJ1-2 TRBV21-1 NA CASSKKRTGVYYGYTF TGTGCCAGCAGCAAAAAGCGGACAGGGGTCTACTATGGCTACACCTTC
NA TRBJ2-5 TRBV7-9 TRBD1 CASSLAGTVQETQYF TGTGCCAGCAGCTTAGCCGGGACAGTCCAAGAGACCCAGTACTTC
NA TRBJ2-6 TRBV5-4 NA CASSFPGSGANVLTF TGTGCCAGCAGCTTCCCGGGCTCTGGGGCCAACGTCCTGACTTTC
NA TRBJ2-1 TRBV18 TRBD1 CASSRGTGYNEQFF TGTGCCAGCTCACGAGGGACAGGCTACAATGAGCAGTTCTTC
NA TRBJ2-7 TRBV21-1 NA CASSTPYHEQYF TGTGCCAGCAGCACCCCATATCACGAGCAGTACTTC
NA TRBJ2-3 TRBV5-1 NA CASRKSDTQYF TGCGCCAGCAGGAAATCAGATACGCAGTATTTT
once TRBJ2-5 TRBV4-2 TRBD2 CASSQDKLAGGGETQYF TGTGCCAGCAGCCAAGATAAGCTAGCGGGAGGGGGAGAGACCCAGTACTTC
NA TRBJ1-1 TRBV28 NA CASSPRTIRNTEAFF TGTGCCAGCAGTCCCCGGACAATCCGGAACACTGAAGCTTTCTTT
NA TRBJ2-7 TRBV7-2 NA CASSLGRAAPSYEQYF TGTGCCAGCAGCTTAGGCCGAGCGGCCCCGTCCTACGAGCAGTACTTC
NA TRBJ2-1 TRBV5-1 TRBD1 CASSLTTGTGLRNEQFF TGCGCCAGCAGCTTGACGACCGGGACAGGGCTGAGGAATGAGCAGTTCTTC
NA TRBJ2-1 TRBV10-1 TRBD1 CATVRLWGQGNNEQFF TGCGCCACCGTCCGGTTGTGGGGACAGGGGAACAATGAGCAGTTCTTC
NA TRBJ1-3 TRBV30 NA CAWSPTGRRFSSGNTIYF TGTGCCTGGAGTCCAACGGGAAGAAGATTCAGCTCTGGAAACACCATATATTTT
many TRBJ1-4 TRBV7-2 TRBD1 CASSAGQPNEKLFF TGTGCCAGCAGCGCGGGACAGCCTAATGAAAAACTGTTTTTT
NA TRBJ2-1 TRBV4-1 NA CASSLSLLAIQFF TGCGCCAGCAGCCTGAGTCTCCTAGCGATCCAGTTCTTC
NA TRBJ1-1 TRBV5-1 NA CASSQAPTGMNTEAFF TGCGCCAGCAGTCAGGCCCCCACAGGAATGAACACTGAAGCTTTCTTT
NA TRBJ2-3 TRBV11-3 NA CASSSSASATDTQYF TGTGCCAGCAGCTCCTCCGCTAGCGCCACAGATACGCAGTATTTT
NA TRBJ2-1 TRBV2 TRBD2 CASSVESSGSYNEQFF TGTGCCAGCAGTGTGGAGTCTAGCGGGTCCTACAATGAGCAGTTCTTC
NA TRBJ2-7 TRBV28 TRBD1 CASSSGTGKHEQYF TGTGCCAGCAGTTCCGGGACAGGGAAGCACGAGCAGTACTTC
NA TRBJ2-7 TRBV14 NA CASSPTRDIIGEQYF TGTGCCAGCAGTCCCACCCGGGACATCATTGGCGAGCAGTACTTC
NA TRBJ1-1 TRBV2 NA CASSSLRGGAFF TGTGCCAGCAGTTCACTACGGGGGGGAGCTTTCTTT
once TRBJ2-3 TRBV11-3 NA CASSLRGLGDTQYF TGTGCCAGCAGCTTGAGGGGGTTGGGGGATACGCAGTATTTT
once TRBJ1-4 TRBV18 TRBD1 CASSQGQGAEKLFF TGTGCCAGCTCACAGGGACAGGGGGCAGAAAAACTGTTTTTT
NA TRBJ1-2 TRBV6-6 NA CASSLGLPSYYGYTF TGTGCCAGCAGCCTCGGGCTTCCGAGCTACTATGGCTACACCTTC
NA TRBJ2-5 TRBV5-1 NA CASSERTAKETQYF TGCGCCAGCAGCGAGCGGACAGCTAAAGAGACCCAGTACTTC
NA TRBJ2-7 TRBV11-2 NA CASSLNRLLGEQYF TGTGCCAGCAGCTTAAATCGCCTACTGGGCGAGCAGTACTTC
NA TRBJ1-2 TRBV18 NA CASSAGVGYGYTF TGTGCCAGCTCCGCGGGAGTTGGCTATGGCTACACCTTC
few TRBJ1-2 TRBV4-2 NA CASSPGQDYGYTF TGTGCCAGCAGCCCAGGGCAGGACTATGGCTACACCTTC
NA TRBJ2-7 TRBV7-2 TRBD2 CASSFGTAGEQYF TGTGCCAGCAGCTTCGGAACAGCGGGGGAGCAGTACTTC
once TRBJ1-2 TRBV7-2 NA CASSLSGEYGYTF TGTGCCAGCAGCTTATCCGGGGAGTATGGCTACACCTTC
few TRBJ1-4 TRBV6-5 NA CASSRDMIEKLFF TGTGCCAGCAGTCGTGACATGATCGAAAAACTGTTTTTT
once TRBJ2-1 TRBV7-2 NA CASSLADFRAGEQFF TGTGCCAGCAGCTTAGCGGATTTCAGGGCTGGTGAGCAGTTCTTC
NA TRBJ2-5 TRBV29-1 NA CSVVGVQETQYF TGCAGCGTTGTGGGTGTCCAAGAGACCCAGTACTTC
NA TRBJ2-2 TRBV7-3 TRBD2 CASSPSGREGTGELFF TGTGCCAGCAGCCCTAGCGGGAGAGAGGGCACCGGGGAGCTGTTTTTT
NA TRBJ1-3 TRBV5-1 NA CASSFGQPRSGNTIYF TGCGCCAGCAGCTTTGGACAGCCCCGCTCTGGAAACACCATATATTTT
many TRBJ1-2 TRBV7-8 NA CASSPYLINHFYGYTF TGTGCCAGCAGCCCCTATTTAATAAACCACTTCTATGGCTACACCTTC
many TRBJ1-2 TRBV7-9 NA CASSLGRGYTF TGTGCCAGCAGCTTAGGGCGGGGCTACACCTTC
NA TRBJ2-7 TRBV5-1 NA CASSFTTVTYEQYF TGCGCCAGCAGCTTCACGACAGTGACCTACGAGCAGTACTTC
NA TRBJ2-7 TRBV30 TRBD1 CAWGPLQGAAYF TGTGCCTGGGGCCCCCTACAGGGGGCCGCGTACTTC
NA TRBJ2-2 TRBV9 NA CASSVAHRTGELFF TGTGCCAGCAGCGTAGCGCACAGGACCGGGGAGCTGTTTTTT
many TRBJ2-1 TRBV2 TRBD2 CASRPTSGTYNEQFF TGTGCCAGCAGACCAACTAGCGGGACTTACAATGAGCAGTTCTTC
NA TRBJ1-1 TRBV6-1 NA CASSGQGGGSEAFF TGTGCCAGCAGTGGGCAAGGGGGAGGCTCTGAAGCTTTCTTT
few TRBJ2-1 TRBV10-3 TRBD2 CAIILPGGRNEQFF TGTGCCATCATCTTGCCGGGGGGGCGGAATGAGCAGTTCTTC
NA TRBJ1-1 TRBV2 NA CASSAGTRNTEAFF TGTGCCAGCAGTGCTGGGACGAGGAACACTGAAGCTTTCTTT
few TRBJ2-6 TRBV10-3 NA CAITPRGGQLSGANVLTF TGTGCCATCACCCCACGAGGCGGACAGCTCTCTGGGGCCAACGTCCTGACTTTC
once TRBJ1-3 TRBV11-2 NA CASSPSRLSGNTIYF TGTGCCAGCAGCCCGTCACGGCTCTCTGGAAACACCATATATTTT
few TRBJ2-7 TRBV11-2 NA CASSSLTGKSYEQYF TGTGCCAGCAGCTCCCTTACAGGGAAAAGTTACGAGCAGTACTTC
NA TRBJ1-1 TRBV5-4 NA CASSSGTPTEAFF TGTGCCAGCAGTTCCGGGACACCCACTGAAGCTTTCTTT